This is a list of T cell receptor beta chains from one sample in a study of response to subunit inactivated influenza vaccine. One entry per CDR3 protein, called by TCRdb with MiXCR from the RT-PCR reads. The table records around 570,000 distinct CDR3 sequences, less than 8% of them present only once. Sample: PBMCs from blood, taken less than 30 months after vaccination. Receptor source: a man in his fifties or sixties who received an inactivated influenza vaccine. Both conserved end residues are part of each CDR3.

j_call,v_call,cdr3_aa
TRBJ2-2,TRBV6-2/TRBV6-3,CASSSGPGGNRELFF
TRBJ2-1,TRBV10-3,CAISANDEQFF
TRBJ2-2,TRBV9,CASSPFENTGELFF
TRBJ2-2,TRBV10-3,CAISGLAGGGELFF
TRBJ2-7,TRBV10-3,CAMGGGSYEQYF
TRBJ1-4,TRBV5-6,CASSLTRGPFATNEKLFF
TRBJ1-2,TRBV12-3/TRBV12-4,CASSRTGGSTNYGYTF
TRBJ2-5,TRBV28,CASSGNLGAGAGTTLYF
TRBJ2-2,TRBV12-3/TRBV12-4,CASSFGGGTGVTGELFF
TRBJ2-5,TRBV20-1,CSARDPLWGVPTQYF
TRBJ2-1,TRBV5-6,CASSPSGFRVNEQFF
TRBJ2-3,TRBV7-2,CASSLESLLSTDTQYF
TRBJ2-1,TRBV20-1,CSANSGGAYYNEQFF
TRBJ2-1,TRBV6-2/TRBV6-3,CASSYSYRNSYNEQFF
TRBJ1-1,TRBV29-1,CSVRVRGGNTEAFF
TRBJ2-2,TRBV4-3,CASSQDLFPNTGELFF
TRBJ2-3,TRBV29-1,CSVEKGYSTDTQYF
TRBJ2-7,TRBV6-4,CASTGTDDLYEQYF
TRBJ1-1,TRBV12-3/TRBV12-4,CASSFHDGTEAFF
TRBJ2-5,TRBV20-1,CSALDFRKRETQYF
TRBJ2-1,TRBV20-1,CSASPSGFAYNEQFF
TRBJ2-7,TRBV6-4,CASTAPGLVAPSPYF
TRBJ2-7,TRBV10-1,CASSARGTEDYEQYF
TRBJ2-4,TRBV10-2,CASSESGLGNIQYF
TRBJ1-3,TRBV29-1,CSVVRLVEGNTIYF
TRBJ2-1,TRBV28,CASSGLAGGLESNEQFF
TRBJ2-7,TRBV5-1,CASSLIENSYEQYF
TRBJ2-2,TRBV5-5,CASSLGLGATGELFF
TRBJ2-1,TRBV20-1,CSVQTSQSSYNEQFF
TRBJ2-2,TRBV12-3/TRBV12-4,CASSFLGGTSTGELFF
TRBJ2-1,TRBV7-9,CASSSQGIHEQFF
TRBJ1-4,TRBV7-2,CASSFRQGTNEKLFF
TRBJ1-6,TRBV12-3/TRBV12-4,CASSQNSPLHF
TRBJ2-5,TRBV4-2,CASSQEFDKETQYF
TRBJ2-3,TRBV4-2,CASSRSPYAETDTQYF
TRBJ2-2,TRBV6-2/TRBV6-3,CASSYQVYTGELFF
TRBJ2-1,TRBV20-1,CSARDGSGMTVYEQFF
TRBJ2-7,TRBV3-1,CASSQVQYEQYF
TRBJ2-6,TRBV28,CASSLGFVRPGANVLTF